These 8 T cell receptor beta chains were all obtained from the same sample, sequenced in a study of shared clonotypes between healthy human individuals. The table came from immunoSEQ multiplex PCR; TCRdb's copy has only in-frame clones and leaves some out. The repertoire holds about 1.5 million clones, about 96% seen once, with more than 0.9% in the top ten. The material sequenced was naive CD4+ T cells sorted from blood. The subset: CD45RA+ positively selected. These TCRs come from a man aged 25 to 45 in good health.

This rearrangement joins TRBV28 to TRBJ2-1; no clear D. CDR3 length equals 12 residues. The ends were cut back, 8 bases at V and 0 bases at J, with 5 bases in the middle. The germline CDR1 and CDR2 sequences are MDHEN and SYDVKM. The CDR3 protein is CASVSSYNEQFF. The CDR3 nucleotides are TGTGCCAGCGTTAGCTCCTACAATGAGCAGTTCTTC.

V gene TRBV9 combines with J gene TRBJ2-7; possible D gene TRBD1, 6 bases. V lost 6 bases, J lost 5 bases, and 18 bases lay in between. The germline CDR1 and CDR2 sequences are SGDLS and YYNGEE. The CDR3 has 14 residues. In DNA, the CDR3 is TGTGCCAGCACAAGAGGGGGTAGCGCCCACGAGCAGTACTTC. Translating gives CASTRGGSAHEQYF.

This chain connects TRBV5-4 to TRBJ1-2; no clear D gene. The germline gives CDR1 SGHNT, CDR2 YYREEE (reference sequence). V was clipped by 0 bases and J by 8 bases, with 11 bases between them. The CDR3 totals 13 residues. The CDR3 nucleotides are TGTGCCAGCAGCTTGGAGATGGTTTCCGGCTACACCTTC. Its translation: CASSLEMVSGYTF.

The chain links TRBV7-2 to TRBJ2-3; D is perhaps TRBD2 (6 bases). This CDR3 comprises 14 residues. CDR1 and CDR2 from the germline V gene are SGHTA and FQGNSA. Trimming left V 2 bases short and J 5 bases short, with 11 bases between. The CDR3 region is CASSLRRELDTQYF. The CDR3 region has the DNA TGTGCCAGCAGCTTACGACGGGAGTTAGATACGCAGTATTTT.

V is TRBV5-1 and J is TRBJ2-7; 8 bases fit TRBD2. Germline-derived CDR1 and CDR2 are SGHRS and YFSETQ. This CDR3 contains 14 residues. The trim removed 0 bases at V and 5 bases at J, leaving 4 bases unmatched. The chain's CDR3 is CASSLVLAGNEQYF. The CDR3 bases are TGCGCCAGCAGCTTGGTATTAGCGGGAAACGAGCAGTACTTC.

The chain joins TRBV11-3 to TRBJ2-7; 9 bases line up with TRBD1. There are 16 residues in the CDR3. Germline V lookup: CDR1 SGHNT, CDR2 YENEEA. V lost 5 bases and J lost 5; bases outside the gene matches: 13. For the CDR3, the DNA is TGTGCCAGCAGCCCCACCGGGACAGGGAAGGGCAACGAGCAGTACTTC. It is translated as CASSPTGTGKGNEQYF.

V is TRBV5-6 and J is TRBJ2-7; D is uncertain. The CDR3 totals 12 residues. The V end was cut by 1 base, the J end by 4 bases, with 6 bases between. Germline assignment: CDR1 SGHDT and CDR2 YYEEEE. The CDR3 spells CASSLFMYEQYF. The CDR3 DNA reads TGTGCCAGCAGCTTGTTTATGTACGAGCAGTACTTC.

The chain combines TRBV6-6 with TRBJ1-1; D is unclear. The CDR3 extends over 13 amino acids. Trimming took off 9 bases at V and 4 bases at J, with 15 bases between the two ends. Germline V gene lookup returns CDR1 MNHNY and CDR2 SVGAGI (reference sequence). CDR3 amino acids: CASCEGPGTEAFF. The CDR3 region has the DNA TGTGCCAGTTGCGAAGGCCCGGGCACTGAAGCTTTCTTT.